Below are 32 T cell receptor beta chains sequenced from a single sample in a study of circulating CD8 cells and anti-PD-1 response in melanoma. From live CD3+CD8+TCRalphabeta+ cells, four PD-1 and/or TIGIT subsets were sorted. Each library started from approximately 14 ng of total RNA using the QIAseq Immune Repertoire TCR panel. TCRdb reanalysed the reads using MiXCR and keeps one entry per CDR3 protein. The sample consists of 2,000 to 2,500 distinct CDR3 sequences, 6.5% to 7.5% of them appearing once. The sequencing here drew on CD8+ T cells from PBMCs, taken at baseline or after one month of anti-PD-1 therapy (not recorded which). These TCRs come from a human donor with melanoma.

The V and J genes are TRBV7-9 and TRBJ2-7, with TRBD1 matching 7 bases. The CDR3 contains 14 residues. Per germline, CDR1 SEHNR and CDR2 FQNEAQ (reference sequence). V lost 4 bases and J lost 5; bases outside the gene matches: 8. CDR3 sequence: CASSSTGPSDEQYF. For the CDR3, the DNA is TGTGCCAGCAGCTCGACAGGGCCTTCGGACGAGCAGTACTTC.

This clonotype is termed medium-sized (0.01 to 0.1%). This chain links TRBV6-8 with TRBJ1-1; D not resolved. The CDR3 sequence is 12 residues long. Trimming took off 9 bases at V and 1 base at J, with 9 bases between the two ends. The V gene's germline CDR1 is MNHGY and CDR2 SAAAGT. The CDR3 DNA reads TGTGCCAGGCAGGAACCGAACACTGAAGCTTTCTTT. Translated: CARQEPNTEAFF.

By frequency in the sample, this clonotype is medium-sized (0.01 to 0.1%). CDR3 sequence (DNA): TGTGCCAGCAGCTTAGTTGTAGTGTACTCTCTCTCCGAGCAGTACTTC. It yields the protein CASSLVVVYSLSEQYF. V and J are TRBV7-2 and TRBJ2-7; D is undetermined. The CDR3 totals 16 residues. Trimming removed 1 base at V and 6 bases at J, with 19 bases between. CDR1 and CDR2 from the germline V gene are SGHTA and FQGNSA.

This clonotype is medium-sized (0.01 to 0.1%) within its sample. The CDR3 DNA is TGTGCCAGCAGTCCTATTCAGGGATGGGCAGGGGGAGGTACTGAAGCTTTCTTT. Encoded protein: CASSPIQGWAGGGTEAFF. J is TRBJ1-1 and V is TRBV7-2, with 7 bases identical to TRBD1. V lost 6 bases, J lost 5 bases, and 21 bases stayed unmatched. CDR1 SGHTA and CDR2 FQGNSA come from the germline V gene. This CDR3 region has 18 residues.

This clonotype qualifies as medium-sized (0.01 to 0.1%). DNA for the CDR3: TGTGCCAGCAGCACCGGGACTAGCGGTCTCAATGAGCAGTTCTTC. Its translation: CASSTGTSGLNEQFF. The chain couples TRBV7-3 to TRBJ2-1, with 11 bases matching TRBD2. This CDR3 is 15 amino acids long. The germline V gene has CDR1 SGHTA and CDR2 FQGTGA. Unmatched junction bases numbered 6, after V lost 5 bases and J lost 6 bases.

This chain joins TRBV29-1 and TRBJ2-7, with 9 bases lining up with TRBD2. CDR3 length: 15 residues. V dropped 6 bases and J dropped 5; count of bases not matched to a gene: 14. Germline CDR1 reads SQVTM; CDR2 reads ANQGSEA. The CDR3 coding sequence is TGCAGCGTCCCCGGAGATAGCGGGAGCTTCGACGAGCAGTACTTC. It is translated as CSVPGDSGSFDEQYF.

By sample fraction, this clonotype is medium-sized. The genes are TRBV24-1 and TRBJ2-2, with TRBD1 matching over 8 bases. Trimming took 5 bases from V and 1 from J; bases not matched to a gene: 5. The V gene's germline CDR1 is KGHDR and CDR2 SFDVKD. There are 16 residues in the CDR3. The CDR3 reads CATSGPGQENTGELFF. CDR3 nucleotides: TGTGCCACCAGTGGACCGGGACAGGAGAACACCGGGGAGCTGTTTTTT.

This clonotype is termed medium-sized. The rearrangement uses TRBV27 and TRBJ2-1; D uncertain. Germline CDR1 MNHEY, CDR2 SMNVEV (reference sequence). This CDR3 spans 12 amino acids. The germline V and J ends were trimmed by 2 bases and 7 bases, with 6 bases remaining between them. CDR3 region: CASSLMGNEQFF. As DNA, the CDR3 is TGTGCCAGCAGTTTAATGGGGAATGAGCAGTTCTTC.

This clonotype is labeled as medium-sized. The chain combines TRBV29-1 with TRBJ2-7; tentative D call: TRBD2 (5 bases). This CDR3 region has 12 residues. V lost 7 bases and J 0 bases, leaving 10 bases between the germline ends. Per the germline V gene, CDR1 is SQVTM and CDR2 is ANQGSEA. The CDR3 loop is CSARRGSYEQYF. In DNA, the CDR3 is TGCAGCGCTAGACGGGGCTCCTACGAGCAGTACTTC.

By share of the sample, this clonotype is medium-sized. This chain links TRBV19 with TRBJ2-3, with D uncertain. Germline CDR1 reads LNHDA; CDR2 reads SQIVND (reference sequence). The V end lost 2 bases, the J end lost 0 bases, and 9 bases lay between the germline ends. This CDR3 is built from 15 residues. CDR3 amino acids: CASSISPASTDTQYF. In DNA, the CDR3 is TGTGCCAGTAGTATATCCCCAGCTAGCACAGATACGCAGTATTTT.

Remarks on this clonotype: A much larger clonotype is one base distant, so this may be a read error. V usage is TRBV28 and J usage is TRBJ2-2, with 7 bases aligning to TRBD2. Germline V gene data show CDR1 as MDHEN and CDR2 as SYDVKM. The CDR3 consists of 15 residues. The CDR3: CASSLLGGNTGELLF. CDR3 DNA sequence: TGTGCCAGCAGTTTACTCGGGGGGAACACCGGGGAGCTGCTTTTT.

This clonotype is judged large. The rearrangement joins TRBV28 to TRBJ1-2, with D unclear. The germline CDR1 and CDR2 sequences are MDHEN and SYDVKM. Trimming left V 5 bases short and J 3 bases short, with 10 bases between. This CDR3 spans 13 amino acids. CDR3 sequence reads: CASSIQIYYGYTF. The CDR3 nucleotides read TGTGCCAGCAGTATCCAAATATACTATGGCTACACCTTC.

Notes on this clonotype: With a much larger clone just one base away, this may be a read error. The rearrangement uses TRBV20-1 and TRBJ2-1; 7 bases fit TRBD2. Per germline, CDR1 DFQATT and CDR2 SNEGSKA (reference sequence). The CDR3 sequence is 17 residues long. The ends lost 2 bases at V and 8 bases at J; junction bases unmatched: 18. The CDR3 nucleotides read TGCAGTGCTAGAAATTTATGGGCTAGCGGTCGATACGATGAGCAGTTCTTC. Protein: CSARNLWASGRYDEQFF.

This clonotype ranks as medium-sized. The rearrangement uses TRBV12-3 or TRBV12-4 and TRBJ2-7; TRBD1 matches at 9 bases. After removal of 1 base from V and 5 bases from J, the junction contained 3 bases not matched to a gene. The CDR3 sequence is 14 residues long. In DNA form, the CDR3 reads TGTGCCAGCAGTTTAGGGGACAGGGTACACGAGCAGTACTTC. It is translated as CASSLGDRVHEQYF.

This clonotype is labeled as medium-sized (0.01 to 0.1%). The V gene is TRBV6-2 or TRBV6-3, the J gene TRBJ2-7; D not certain. The CDR3 consists of 13 residues. In germline, CDR1 is MNHEY, CDR2 SVGEGT. The V end was cut by 6 bases, the J end by 0 bases, with 9 bases between. The CDR3: CASSPLCSYEQYF. CDR3 nucleotides: TGTGCCAGCAGCCCCCTGTGCTCCTACGAGCAGTACTTC.

This clonotype is deemed medium-sized. The chain joins TRBV29-1 to TRBJ2-7; D is perhaps TRBD1 (6 bases). The CDR3 loop spans 15 amino acids. V shed 2 bases and J shed 0 bases, with 14 bases lying between them. CDR1 and CDR2 from the germline V gene are SQVTM and ANQGSEA. In DNA form, the CDR3 reads TGCAGCGTTGAAACCTCGGACAGCACCTCCTACGAGCAGTACTTC. Translation gives CSVETSDSTSYEQYF.

By proportion, this clonotype is medium-sized. The missing conserved phenylalanine or tryptophan at the end of this CDR3 makes a read error likely. This chain connects TRBV2 to TRBJ1-5, with D perhaps matching TRBD1 (5 bases). With 4 bases removed from V and 0 bases from J, the gap between germline ends came to 16 bases. The CDR3 sequence is 17 residues long. Germline V gene sequence: CDR1 SNHLY, CDR2 FYNNEI. DNA for the CDR3: TGTGCCAGCAGTGGAATTAGGGGCCAGAATAGCAATCAGCCCCAGCATTCT. Protein sequence: CASSGIRGQNSNQPQHS.

By frequency in the sample, this clonotype is medium-sized. The chain joins TRBV2 to TRBJ1-1, with 7 nucleotides matching TRBD1. Per germline, CDR1 SNHLY and CDR2 FYNNEI. CDR3 length equals 15 residues. V lost 6 bases to trimming and J lost 1 base; unmatched junction nucleotides: 8. The CDR3 nucleotides read TGTGCCAGCAGGGGAATCACAGGGGCGAACACTGAAGCTTTCTTT. It yields the protein CASRGITGANTEAFF.

This clonotype has only a few counts. A much larger clone lies a single base off, so this may be a read error. V gene TRBV25-1 combines with J gene TRBJ2-1; D uncertain. Germline V lookup: CDR1 MGHDK, CDR2 SYGVNS. The CDR3 spans 10 residues. The DNA for the CDR3 is TGTGATAGAGAGGTGTCCGAGCAGTTCTTC. Translation gives CDREVSEQFF.

This clonotype is labeled as large. The chain recombines TRBV19 with TRBJ1-5; 10 bases line up with TRBD1. The germline V gene encodes CDR1 LNHDA and CDR2 SQIVND (reference sequence). V lost 5 bases, J lost 4 bases, and 8 bases stayed unmatched. The CDR3 runs 16 residues. The CDR3 spells CASSPWTGQGNQPQHF. The DNA of the CDR3 is TGTGCCAGTAGTCCTTGGACGGGACAGGGGAATCAGCCCCAGCATTTT.

This clonotype is judged medium-sized. The chain is built from TRBV11-2 and TRBJ2-7; a weak D match, TRBD2 (6 bases). V was pared by 2 bases and J by 2 bases, with 10 bases between. CDR1 and CDR2 from the germline V gene are SGHAT and FQNNGV. CDR3 size: 14 residues. The CDR3 here is CASSLRDFPYEQYF. CDR3 DNA sequence: TGTGCCAGCAGCTTAAGGGACTTTCCCTACGAGCAGTACTTC. The full variable domain, with the rest looked up from reference TRBV11-2 and TRBJ2-7, is EAGVAQSPRYKIIEKRQSVAFWCNPISGHATLYWYQQILGQGPKLLIQFQNNGVVDDSQLPKDRFSAERLKGVDSTLKIQPAKLEDSAVYLCASSLRDFPYEQYFGPGTRLTVT.

Only a few counts were recorded for this clonotype. The chain uses TRBV19 and TRBJ2-1, with TRBD1 matching 8 bases. CDR1 LNHDA and CDR2 SQIVND come from the germline V gene (reference sequence). The CDR3 has 15 amino acids. V dropped 5 bases and J dropped 8; count of bases not matched to a gene: 11. The CDR3 nucleotides are TGTGCCAGTAGTCCCCGGACAGGGAAGGGCGATGAGCAGTTCTTC. Its protein product is CASSPRTGKGDEQFF.

This clonotype is judged medium-sized (0.01 to 0.1%). This chain links TRBV5-4 with TRBJ2-7; D call uncertain. CDR1 and CDR2 from the germline V gene are SGHNT and YYREEE (reference sequence). Trimming stripped 0 bases from V and 0 bases from J, with 10 bases between. The CDR3 covers 15 residues. The CDR3 DNA sequence: TGTGCCAGCAGCTTGGATGGGATAGGCTCCTACGAGCAGTACTTC. Residues: CASSLDGIGSYEQYF.

Only a few counts were recorded for this clonotype. The chain is built from TRBV9 and TRBJ1-1; D is unclear. Trimming pared 0 bases from V and 0 bases from J, leaving 9 bases between. Germline values: CDR1 SGDLS, CDR2 YYNGEE. This CDR3 comprises 15 residues. The DNA of the CDR3 is TGTGCCAGCAGCGTAGCCCCAAAGATGAACACTGAAGCTTTCTTT. Encoded protein: CASSVAPKMNTEAFF.

With regard to this clonotype: This clone may be a read error of a much larger clone one base away. V gene TRBV5-5 combines with J gene TRBJ2-5; 11 nucleotides agree with TRBD2. Unmatched junction bases numbered 12, after V lost 4 bases and J lost 1 base. The CDR3 loop spans 18 amino acids. Germline V gene lookup returns CDR1 SGHKS and CDR2 YYEKEE (reference sequence). CDR3 region: CASSREGTSGYPQETQYF. CDR3 nucleotides: TGTGCCAGCAGCCGGGAAGGGACTAGCGGTTACCCCCAAGAGACCCAGTACTTC.

This clonotype is judged medium-sized. The chain combines TRBV28 with TRBJ1-1; D not resolved. This CDR3 spans 16 amino acids. The V gene lost 8 bases and the J gene lost 1 base, with 20 bases spanning the gap. In germline, CDR1 is MDHEN, CDR2 SYDVKM. CDR3 loop: CASWDQPKKGNTEAFF. The CDR3 nucleotides are TGTGCCAGCTGGGATCAGCCCAAAAAGGGGAACACTGAAGCTTTCTTT.

By share of the sample, this clonotype is medium-sized. The chain couples TRBV7-3 to TRBJ2-3, with D perhaps being TRBD1 or TRBD2 (5 bases each). CDR1 and CDR2 (germline): SGHTA, FQGTGA. The CDR3 runs 14 residues. The V and J ends lost 4 bases and 3 bases respectively, with 11 bases between them. The CDR3 protein is CASSSDEGTDTQYF. The CDR3 nucleotides read TGTGCCAGCAGCTCCGATGAGGGGACAGATACGCAGTATTTT.

By share of the sample, this clonotype is medium-sized. This chain links TRBV28 with TRBJ2-1, with D possibly TRBD1 on 7 matching bases. Germline V gene data show CDR1 as MDHEN and CDR2 as SYDVKM. V lost 3 bases and J lost 8, with 11 bases in between. The CDR3 consists of 13 residues. The CDR3 loop reads CASSFTGEDEQFF. The CDR3 DNA is TGTGCCAGCAGTTTCACAGGGGAGGATGAGCAGTTCTTC.

This clonotype is judged medium-sized. The CDR3 loop reads CSAPTRTGPYEQYF. CDR3 nucleotides: TGCAGTGCCCCTACCCGGACAGGGCCCTACGAGCAGTACTTC. The chain combines TRBV20-1 with TRBJ2-7; 8 nucleotides agree with TRBD1. J gave up 2 bases and V 6 bases, and 9 bases lay outside the gene matches. Germline V lookup: CDR1 DFQATT, CDR2 SNEGSKA (reference sequence). CDR3 length: 14 amino acids.

V is TRBV4-1 and J is TRBJ2-3; D remains unclear. CDR1 and CDR2 (germline): MGHRA, YSYEKL. This CDR3 region has 15 residues. The ends were cut back, 3 bases at V and 6 bases at J, with 16 bases in the middle. The CDR3 here is CASSQNGRYEDTQYF. The CDR3 DNA sequence: TGCGCCAGCAGCCAGAATGGTAGATACGAGGATACGCAGTATTTT.

This clonotype is medium-sized within its sample. The rearrangement links TRBV27 to TRBJ2-3, with D hard to call. The CDR3 spans 12 residues. V was cut by 9 bases and J by 5 bases, with 12 bases left in between. Germline CDR1 reads MNHEY; CDR2 reads SMNVEV (reference sequence). The CDR3 here is CASSSWRDTQYF. Here the CDR3 DNA reads TGTGCCAGTAGCTCTTGGAGAGATACGCAGTATTTT.

This clonotype was counted only a few times. The V and J genes are TRBV28 and TRBJ1-5; a possible D gene is TRBD1 (5 bases). The CDR3 loop spans 17 amino acids. Germline lookup yields CDR1 MDHEN and CDR2 SYDVKM. The V end lost 7 bases, the J end lost 0 bases, and 19 bases lay between the germline ends. This chain's CDR3 is CASTLLKTADSNQPQHF. The CDR3 region has the DNA TGTGCCAGCACCTTACTCAAGACAGCCGATAGCAATCAGCCCCAGCATTTT.